This record concerns one T cell receptor beta chain sequence. CDR3 length: 16 residues. The germline CDR1 and CDR2 sequences are MNHEY and SVGAGI. Germline trimming cut 3 bases from V and 3 bases from J; bases unmatched to any gene: 4. Per the authors' pipeline: For nucleated cells, counts were estimated from reference gene primer amplification. Libraries were prepared by immunoSEQ multiplex PCR; TCRdb keeps only in-frame clonotypes and omits some of them. Clone size and the V and J calls come from that table; the DNA yielded D and trimming. This table holds approximately 240,000 clones, approximately 86% found once. This sample is drawn from a study of blood T cell repertoires in COVID-19. In the study overall: Collection of acute and convalescent COVID-19 samples took place in the United States, Italy and Spain. Nucleic acid was either cDNA or gDNA, and it came from T cells, B-cell-depleted T cells, or PBMCs.

The receptor was isolated from a woman older than 75 with active or convalescent COVID-19. The genes are TRBV6-5 and TRBJ2-1, with TRBD2 identical over 11 bases. Sequenced sample: peripheral blood. The CDR3 loop is CASSYSGLAGYNEQFF. In DNA, the CDR3 is TGTGCCAGCAGTTATTCAGGACTAGCGGGCTACAATGAGCAGTTCTTC.